This TCR beta chain stems from a study of blood T cell repertoires in COVID-19. Looking at the study overall: In each case, the material was cDNA or gDNA derived from T cells, B-cell-depleted T cells, or PBMCs.

The trim removed 7 bases at V and 9 bases at J, leaving 7 bases unmatched. The CDR3 loop spans 11 amino acids. CDR1 DFQATT and CDR2 SNEGSKA come from the germline V gene (reference sequence). Generated by immunoSEQ multiplex PCR, the TCRdb table keeps only in-frame clones and is missing some. This sample has 200,000 to 250,000 clones, with 85% to 90% found just once. The sequencing input was peripheral blood. The sequence derives from a man in his 60s with acute or convalescent COVID-19. J is TRBJ2-3 and V is TRBV20-1, with TRBD1 matching over 7 bases. CDR3 loop: CSVDHRGTQYF. The CDR3, as DNA: TGCAGTGTAGACCACAGGGGCACGCAGTATTTT.